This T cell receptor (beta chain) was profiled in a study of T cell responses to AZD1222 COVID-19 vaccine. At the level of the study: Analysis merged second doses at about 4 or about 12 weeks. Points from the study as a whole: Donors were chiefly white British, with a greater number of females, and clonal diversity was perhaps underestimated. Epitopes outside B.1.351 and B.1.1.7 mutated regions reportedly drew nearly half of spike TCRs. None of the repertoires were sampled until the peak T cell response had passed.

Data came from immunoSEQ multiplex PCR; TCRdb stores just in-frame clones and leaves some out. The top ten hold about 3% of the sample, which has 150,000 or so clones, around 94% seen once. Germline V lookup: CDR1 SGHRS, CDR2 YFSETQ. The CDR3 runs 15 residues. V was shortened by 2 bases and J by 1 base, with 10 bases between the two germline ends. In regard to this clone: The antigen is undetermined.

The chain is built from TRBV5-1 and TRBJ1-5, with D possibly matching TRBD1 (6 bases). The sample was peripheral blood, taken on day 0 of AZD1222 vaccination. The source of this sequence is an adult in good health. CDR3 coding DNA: TGCGCCAGCAGCTTAACAGGGACGAGCAATCAGCCCCAGCATTTT. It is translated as CASSLTGTSNQPQHF. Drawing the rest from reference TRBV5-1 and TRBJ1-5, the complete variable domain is KAGVTQTPRYLIKTRGQQVTLSCSPISGHRSVSWYQQTPGQGLQFLFEYFSETQRNKGNFPGRFSGRQFSNSRSEMNVSTLELGDSALYLCASSLTGTSNQPQHFGDGTRLSIL.